This T cell receptor (beta chain) emerged from a study of early T cells in non-severe SARS-CoV-2 infection. This clonotype was counted at least ten times. No antigen is known for it. TCRdb analysed the 5' RACE reads with MiXCR anew, one entry per CDR3 protein. The repertoire holds under 50,000 distinct CDR3 sequences, with 4% to 5% as singletons. The CDR3 has 11 amino acids. The V gene's germline CDR1 is MDHEN and CDR2 SYDVKM. The V and J ends lost 6 bases and 0 bases respectively, with 2 bases between them. General study results and limits: There was a bias toward anti-spike CD8 responses in VDJdb matching, which missed private and CD4 specificities.

This TCR was sampled from an adult who was a healthcare worker with PCR-confirmed SARS-CoV-2 infection or an uninfected control (not recorded which). This chain uses TRBV28 with TRBJ1-1; D ambiguous. Sequenced sample: whole blood. CDR3 sequence (DNA): TGTGCCAGCAGGGTGAACACTGAAGCTTTCTTT. This translates into CASRVNTEAFF.